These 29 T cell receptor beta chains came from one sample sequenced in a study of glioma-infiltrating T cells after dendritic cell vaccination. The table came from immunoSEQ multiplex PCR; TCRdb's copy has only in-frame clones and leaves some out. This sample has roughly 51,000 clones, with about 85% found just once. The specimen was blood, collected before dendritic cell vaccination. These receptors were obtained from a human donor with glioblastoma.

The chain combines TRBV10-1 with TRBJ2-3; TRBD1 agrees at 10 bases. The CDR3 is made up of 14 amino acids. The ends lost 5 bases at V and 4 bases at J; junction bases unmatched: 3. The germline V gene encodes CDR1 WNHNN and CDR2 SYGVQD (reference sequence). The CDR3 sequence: CASSRDRGPDTQYF. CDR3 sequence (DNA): TGCGCCAGCAGTCGGGACAGGGGACCAGATACGCAGTATTTT.

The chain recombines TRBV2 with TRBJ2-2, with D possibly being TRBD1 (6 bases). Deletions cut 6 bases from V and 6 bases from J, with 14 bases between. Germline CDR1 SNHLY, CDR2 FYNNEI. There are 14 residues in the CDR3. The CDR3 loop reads CASRATGSAGELFF. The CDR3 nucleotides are TGTGCCAGCAGGGCTACAGGGTCGGCCGGGGAGCTGTTTTTT.

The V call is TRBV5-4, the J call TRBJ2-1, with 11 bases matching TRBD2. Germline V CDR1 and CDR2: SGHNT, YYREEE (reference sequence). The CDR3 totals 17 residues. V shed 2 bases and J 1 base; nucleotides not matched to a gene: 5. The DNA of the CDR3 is TGTGCCAGCAGCTTACTAGCGGGAGTAAGGTCCTACAATGAGCAGTTCTTC. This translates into CASSLLAGVRSYNEQFF.

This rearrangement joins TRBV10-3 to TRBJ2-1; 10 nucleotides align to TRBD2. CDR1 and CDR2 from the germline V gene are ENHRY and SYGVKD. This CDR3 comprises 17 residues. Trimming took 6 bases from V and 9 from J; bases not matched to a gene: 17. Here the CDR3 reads CAIRPISSSGRGIEQFF. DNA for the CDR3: TGTGCCATCAGACCTATATCATCTAGCGGGAGAGGGATTGAGCAGTTCTTC.

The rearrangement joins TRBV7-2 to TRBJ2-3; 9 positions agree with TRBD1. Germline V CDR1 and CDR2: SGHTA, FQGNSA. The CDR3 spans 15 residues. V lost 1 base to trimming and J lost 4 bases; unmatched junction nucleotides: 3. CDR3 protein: CASSLGTGVSDTQYF. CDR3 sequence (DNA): TGTGCCAGCAGCTTAGGGACAGGGGTTTCAGATACGCAGTATTTT.

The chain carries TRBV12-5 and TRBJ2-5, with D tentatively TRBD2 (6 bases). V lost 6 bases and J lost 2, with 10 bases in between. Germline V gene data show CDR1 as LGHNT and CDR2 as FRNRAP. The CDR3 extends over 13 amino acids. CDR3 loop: CASGSGLQETQYF. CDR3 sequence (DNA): TGTGCTAGTGGCTCGGGACTTCAAGAGACCCAGTACTTC.

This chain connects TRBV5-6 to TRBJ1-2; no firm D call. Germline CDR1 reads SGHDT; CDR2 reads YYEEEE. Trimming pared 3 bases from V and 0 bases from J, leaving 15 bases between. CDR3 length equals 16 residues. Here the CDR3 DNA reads TGTGCCAGCAGCTCCAGCGGTGTGGGTTCTAACTATGGCTACACCTTC. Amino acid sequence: CASSSSGVGSNYGYTF.

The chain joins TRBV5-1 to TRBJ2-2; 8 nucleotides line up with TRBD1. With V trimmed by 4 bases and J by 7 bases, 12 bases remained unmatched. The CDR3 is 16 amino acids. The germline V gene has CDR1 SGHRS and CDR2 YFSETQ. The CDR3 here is CASSTAGGRIGGELFF. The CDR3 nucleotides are TGCGCCAGCAGCACGGCAGGGGGCCGAATCGGCGGGGAGCTGTTTTTT.

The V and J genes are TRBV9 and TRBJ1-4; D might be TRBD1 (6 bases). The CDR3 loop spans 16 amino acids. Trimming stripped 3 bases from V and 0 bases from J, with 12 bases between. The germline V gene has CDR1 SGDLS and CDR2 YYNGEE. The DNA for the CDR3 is TGTGCCAGCAGCGCGGACAGAGCAGCAACTAATGAAAAACTGTTTTTT. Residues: CASSADRAATNEKLFF.

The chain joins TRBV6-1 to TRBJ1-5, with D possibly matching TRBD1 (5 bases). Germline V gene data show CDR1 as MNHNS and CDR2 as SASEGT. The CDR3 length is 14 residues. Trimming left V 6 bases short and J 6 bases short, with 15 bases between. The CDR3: CASRHGGFGQPQHF. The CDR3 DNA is TGTGCCAGCAGACACGGGGGGTTCGGTCAGCCCCAGCATTTT.

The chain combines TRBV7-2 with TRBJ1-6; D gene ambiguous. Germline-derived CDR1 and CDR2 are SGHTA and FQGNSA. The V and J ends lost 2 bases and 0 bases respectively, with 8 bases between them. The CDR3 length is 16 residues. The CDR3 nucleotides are TGTGCCAGCAGCTTAAGTTCGAGCTCCTATAATTCACCCCTCCACTTT. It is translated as CASSLSSSSYNSPLHF.

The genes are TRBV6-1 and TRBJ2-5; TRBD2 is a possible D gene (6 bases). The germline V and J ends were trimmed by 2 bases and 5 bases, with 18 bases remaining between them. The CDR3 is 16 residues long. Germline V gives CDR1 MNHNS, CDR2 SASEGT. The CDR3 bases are TGTGCCAGCAGTGAACGGCAGGGAGGAGTGTCGGAGACCCAGTACTTC. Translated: CASSERQGGVSETQYF.

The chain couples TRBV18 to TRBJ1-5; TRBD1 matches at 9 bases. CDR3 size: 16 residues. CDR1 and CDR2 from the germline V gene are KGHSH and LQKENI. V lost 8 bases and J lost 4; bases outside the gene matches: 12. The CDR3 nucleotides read TGTGCCAGCGCAGTCTCGGGGACAGGGAGGAATCAGCCCCAGCATTTT. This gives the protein CASAVSGTGRNQPQHF.

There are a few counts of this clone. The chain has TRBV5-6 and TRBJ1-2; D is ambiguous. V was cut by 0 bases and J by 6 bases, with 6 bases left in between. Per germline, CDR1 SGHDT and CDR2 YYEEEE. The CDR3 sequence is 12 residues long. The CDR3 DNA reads TGTGCCAGCAGCTTGGCACGGGATGGCTACACCTTC. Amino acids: CASSLARDGYTF.

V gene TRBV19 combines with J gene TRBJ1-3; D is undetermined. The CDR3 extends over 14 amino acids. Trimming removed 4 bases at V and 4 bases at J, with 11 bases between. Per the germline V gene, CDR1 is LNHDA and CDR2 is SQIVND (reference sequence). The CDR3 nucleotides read TGTGCCAGTAGTACGGGGTTAGAAGGAAACACCATATATTTT. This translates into CASSTGLEGNTIYF.

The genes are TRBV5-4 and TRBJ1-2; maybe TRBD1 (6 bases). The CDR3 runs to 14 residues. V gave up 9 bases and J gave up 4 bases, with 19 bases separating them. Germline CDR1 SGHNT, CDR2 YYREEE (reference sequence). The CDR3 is CATHEDSGIYGYTF. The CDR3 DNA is TGTGCCACCCATGAGGACAGTGGGATCTATGGCTACACCTTC.

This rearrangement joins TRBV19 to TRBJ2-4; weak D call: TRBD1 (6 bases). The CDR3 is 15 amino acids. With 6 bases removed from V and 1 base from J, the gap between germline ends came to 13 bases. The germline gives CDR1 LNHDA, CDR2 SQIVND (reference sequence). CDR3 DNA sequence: TGTGCCAGTAGCACAGGGAATTATGCCAAAAACATTCAGTACTTC. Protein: CASSTGNYAKNIQYF.

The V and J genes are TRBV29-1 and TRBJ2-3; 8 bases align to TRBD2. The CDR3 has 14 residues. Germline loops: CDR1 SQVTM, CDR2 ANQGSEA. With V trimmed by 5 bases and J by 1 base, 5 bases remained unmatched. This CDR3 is CSVPAGGGTDTQYF. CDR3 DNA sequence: TGCAGCGTTCCGGCCGGGGGGGGCACAGATACGCAGTATTTT.

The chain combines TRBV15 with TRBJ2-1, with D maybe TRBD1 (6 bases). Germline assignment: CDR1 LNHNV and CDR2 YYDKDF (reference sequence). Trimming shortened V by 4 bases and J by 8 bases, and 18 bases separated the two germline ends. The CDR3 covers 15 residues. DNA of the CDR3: TGTGCCACCAGCACAGGGGCGGCGGGCATTGATGAGCAGTTCTTC. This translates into CATSTGAAGIDEQFF.

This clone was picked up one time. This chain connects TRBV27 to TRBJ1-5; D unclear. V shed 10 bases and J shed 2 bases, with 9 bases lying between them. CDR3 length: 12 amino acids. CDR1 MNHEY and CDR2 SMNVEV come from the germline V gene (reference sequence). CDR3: CATRRGNQPQHF. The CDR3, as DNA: TGTGCCACTAGGCGGGGCAATCAGCCCCAGCATTTT.

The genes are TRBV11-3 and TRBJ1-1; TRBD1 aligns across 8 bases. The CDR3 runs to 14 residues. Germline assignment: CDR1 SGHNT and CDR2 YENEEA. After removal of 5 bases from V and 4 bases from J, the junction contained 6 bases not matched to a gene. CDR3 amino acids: CASSPGQAGTEAFF. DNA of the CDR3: TGTGCCAGCAGCCCGGGACAGGCTGGCACTGAAGCTTTCTTT.

The CDR3 DNA follows: TGTGCCAGCAGCGGGGGGACAGGCGCAACTTCCTACGAGCAGTACTTC. Amino acid sequence: CASSGGTGATSYEQYF. The V and J genes are TRBV9 and TRBJ2-7; 8 bases agree with TRBD1. The CDR3 sequence is 16 residues long. CDR1 and CDR2 (germline): SGDLS, YYNGEE. V lost 3 bases, J lost 1 base, and 9 bases stayed unmatched.

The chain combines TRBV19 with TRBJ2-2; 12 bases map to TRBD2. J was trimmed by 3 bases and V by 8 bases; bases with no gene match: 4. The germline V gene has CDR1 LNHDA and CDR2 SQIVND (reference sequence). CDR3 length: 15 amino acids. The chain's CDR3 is CASGTSGPYTGELFF. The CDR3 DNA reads TGTGCCAGTGGGACTAGCGGGCCGTACACCGGGGAGCTGTTTTTT.

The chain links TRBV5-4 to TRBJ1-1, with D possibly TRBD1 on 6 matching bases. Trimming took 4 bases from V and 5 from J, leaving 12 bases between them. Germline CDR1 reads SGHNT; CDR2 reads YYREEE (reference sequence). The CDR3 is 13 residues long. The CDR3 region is CASSLVQGTEAFF. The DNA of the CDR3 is TGTGCCAGCAGCCTGGTGCAGGGGACTGAAGCTTTCTTT.

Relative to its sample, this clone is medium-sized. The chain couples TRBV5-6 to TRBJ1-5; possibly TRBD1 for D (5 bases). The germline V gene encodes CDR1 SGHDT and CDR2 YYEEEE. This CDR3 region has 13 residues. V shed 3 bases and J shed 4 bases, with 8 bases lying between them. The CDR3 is CASSYGTNQPQHF. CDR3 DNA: TGTGCCAGCAGCTACGGGACTAATCAGCCCCAGCATTTT.

The CDR3: CASSRSGTNEETQYF. CDR3 bases: TGTGCCAGCAGCCGGTCCGGGACTAACGAAGAGACCCAGTACTTC. The V gene is TRBV5-8, the J gene TRBJ2-5, with 7 bases lining up with TRBD2. The CDR3 spans 15 residues. Trimming removed 4 bases from V and 3 bases from J; junction bases left unmatched: 9. The germline CDR1 and CDR2 sequences are SGHTS and YDEGEE.

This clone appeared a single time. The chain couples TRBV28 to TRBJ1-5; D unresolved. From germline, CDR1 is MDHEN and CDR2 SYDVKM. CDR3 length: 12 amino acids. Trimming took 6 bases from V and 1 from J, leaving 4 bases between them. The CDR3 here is CASSVSNQPQHF. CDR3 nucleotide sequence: TGTGCCAGCAGCGTCAGCAATCAGCCCCAGCATTTT.

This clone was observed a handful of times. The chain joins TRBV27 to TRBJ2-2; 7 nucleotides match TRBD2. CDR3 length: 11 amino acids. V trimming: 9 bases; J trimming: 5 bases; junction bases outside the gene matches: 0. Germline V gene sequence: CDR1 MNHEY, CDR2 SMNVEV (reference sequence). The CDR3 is CARRGTGELFF. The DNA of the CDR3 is TGTGCCAGGCGGGGGACCGGGGAGCTGTTTTTT.

The DNA of the CDR3 is TGTGCCAGCAGCAAGAACCCCGGGACAGGGGCTTTAGGGCATGGCTACACCTTC. Protein: CASSKNPGTGALGHGYTF. J is TRBJ1-2 and V is TRBV5-8; 10 positions agree with TRBD1. CDR1 and CDR2 from the germline V gene are SGHTS and YDEGEE. Trimming took 4 bases from V and 6 from J; bases not matched to a gene: 18. The CDR3 totals 18 residues.